The rows below give T cell receptor beta chains drawn from one sample of a study of response to subunit inactivated influenza vaccine. One entry per CDR3 protein, called by TCRdb with MiXCR from the RT-PCR reads. Of about 520,000 distinct CDR3 sequences listed, over 25% are singletons. Sequencing used CD4+ T cells sorted from PBMCs, obtained roughly 5 days after vaccination. These receptors were collected from a man in his fifties or sixties who received an inactivated influenza vaccine. Both conserved end residues are part of each CDR3. D genes are given only for firm matches. Expanded clones are given a class, and other clones once, few, many or no size at all.

V gene,J gene,clone size,D gene,CDR3 protein,CDR3 DNA
TRBV5-1,TRBJ2-1,many,TRBD2,CASSLTSGTYNEQFF,TGCGCCAGCAGCCTGACTAGCGGGACTTACAATGAGCAGTTCTTC
TRBV29-1,TRBJ2-1,NA,TRBD2,CSASLLAGGYNEQFF,TGCAGCGCCAGCTTACTAGCGGGGGGGTACAATGAGCAGTTCTTC
TRBV4-3,TRBJ2-1,NA,TRBD2,CASSQDGLGTYNEQFF,TGCGCCAGCAGCCAAGACGGACTAGGAACCTACAATGAGCAGTTCTTC
TRBV28,TRBJ2-4,many,NA,CASSLAGTKNIQYF,TGTGCCAGCAGTTTAGCAGGGACCAAAAACATTCAGTACTTC
TRBV20-1,TRBJ2-3,NA,TRBD1,CSAREQGATDTQYF,TGCAGTGCTAGAGAACAGGGGGCCACAGATACGCAGTATTTT
TRBV7-2,TRBJ2-5,few,TRBD1,CASSPQGEETQYF,TGTGCCAGCAGCCCTCAGGGGGAAGAGACCCAGTACTTC
TRBV5-1,TRBJ2-2,NA,NA,CASSLTAGPGELFF,TGCGCCAGCAGTCTAACCGCAGGGCCCGGGGAGCTGTTTTTT
TRBV20-1,TRBJ1-1,NA,NA,CSVGQSLNTEAFF,TGCAGTGTTGGACAGTCTTTGAACACTGAAGCTTTCTTT
TRBV11-1,TRBJ1-1,NA,NA,CASSPSMNTEAFF,TGTGCCAGCAGCCCGAGTATGAACACTGAAGCTTTCTTT
TRBV28,TRBJ2-5,once,TRBD2,CASSFSGRDVETQYF,TGTGCCAGCAGTTTTAGCGGGAGGGACGTAGAGACCCAGTACTTC
TRBV4-1,TRBJ1-1,few,NA,CASSQGRTGGNTEAFF,TGCGCCAGCAGCCAAGGTCGCACAGGTGGGAACACTGAAGCTTTCTTT
TRBV5-1,TRBJ2-3,few,TRBD1,CASSVGTETDTQYF,TGCGCCAGCAGCGTAGGGACAGAAACAGATACGCAGTATTTT
TRBV6-1,TRBJ1-1,NA,TRBD1,CASRGTAGPEAFF,TGTGCCAGCAGGGGGACAGCAGGGCCTGAAGCTTTCTTT
TRBV28,TRBJ2-7,few,TRBD2,CASSETSGRLQAHEQYF,TGTGCCAGCAGTGAAACTAGCGGGAGACTACAGGCCCACGAGCAGTACTTC
TRBV19,TRBJ2-2,few,NA,CASSLGDHLSGELFF,TGTGCCAGTAGCCTAGGGGACCATTTATCCGGGGAGCTGTTTTTT
TRBV7-8,TRBJ2-3,few,TRBD1,CASSLRQGASTDTQYF,TGTGCCAGCAGCTTACGACAGGGTGCTAGCACAGATACGCAGTATTTT
TRBV29-1,TRBJ1-1,few,NA,CSVEDRRWTEAFF,TGCAGCGTTGAAGATCGTAGGTGGACTGAAGCTTTCTTT
TRBV4-2,TRBJ2-5,few,NA,CASSQSAQGSQETQYF,TGTGCCAGCAGCCAATCAGCCCAGGGATCCCAAGAGACCCAGTACTTC
TRBV6-2/TRBV6-3,TRBJ2-1,NA,TRBD2,CASKNAGGNEQFF,TGTGCCAGCAAAAACGCCGGGGGGAATGAGCAGTTCTTC
TRBV6-2/TRBV6-3,TRBJ2-3,NA,TRBD2,CASSQPGLGTDTQYF,TGTGCCAGCAGTCAACCGGGACTAGGGACAGATACGCAGTATTTT
TRBV7-3,TRBJ2-1,few,NA,CASSKGDEQFF,TGTGCCAGCAGCAAAGGCGATGAGCAGTTCTTC
TRBV25-1,TRBJ1-1,NA,TRBD1,CASSETGRDTEAFF,TGTGCCAGCAGTGAGACAGGGAGGGACACTGAAGCTTTCTTT
TRBV27,TRBJ2-2,once,NA,CASSWGAGAGELFF,TGTGCCAGCAGTTGGGGGGCCGGAGCCGGGGAGCTGTTTTTT
TRBV10-2,TRBJ2-7,NA,TRBD2,CASTGTSGRTVKGEQYF,TGCGCCAGCACCGGGACTAGCGGGAGGACCGTGAAGGGGGAGCAGTACTTC
TRBV6-5,TRBJ2-1,few,TRBD2,CASSSRTRSSYNEQFF,TGTGCCAGCAGTTCTCGGACTAGAAGCTCCTACAATGAGCAGTTCTTC
TRBV6-2/TRBV6-3,TRBJ1-4,many,NA,CASSSPSTNSTNEKLFF,TGTGCCAGCAGTTCCCCCAGCACGAATTCCACTAATGAAAAACTGTTTTTT
TRBV7-9,TRBJ2-5,NA,NA,CASSPGAVQETQYF,TGTGCCAGCAGCCCGGGGGCGGTCCAAGAGACCCAGTACTTC
TRBV6-2/TRBV6-3,TRBJ2-5,NA,NA,CASSGRIGTQYF,TGTGCCAGCAGTGGCCGAATTGGGACCCAGTACTTC
TRBV6-2/TRBV6-3,TRBJ2-3,few,TRBD1,CASSRDRFLQYF,TGTGCCAGCAGTAGGGACAGGTTCCTGCAGTATTTT
TRBV12-3/TRBV12-4,TRBJ2-1,NA,NA,CASSPRLVEGNEQFF,TGTGCCAGCAGTCCGAGACTAGTTGAGGGCAATGAGCAGTTCTTC
TRBV20-1,TRBJ2-6,NA,NA,CSARGASGANVLTF,TGCAGTGCTAGGGGGGCCTCTGGGGCCAACGTCCTGACTTTC